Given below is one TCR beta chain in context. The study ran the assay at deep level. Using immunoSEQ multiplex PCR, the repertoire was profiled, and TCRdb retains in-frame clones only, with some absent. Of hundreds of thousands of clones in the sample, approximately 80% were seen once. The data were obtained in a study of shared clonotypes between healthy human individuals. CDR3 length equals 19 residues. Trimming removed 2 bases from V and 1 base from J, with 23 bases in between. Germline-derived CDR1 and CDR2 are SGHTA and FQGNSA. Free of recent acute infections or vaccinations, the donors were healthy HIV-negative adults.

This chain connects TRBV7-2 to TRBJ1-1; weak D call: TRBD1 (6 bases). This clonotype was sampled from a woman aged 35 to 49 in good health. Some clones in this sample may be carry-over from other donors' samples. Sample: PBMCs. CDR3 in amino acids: CASSLKGGPQDWTNTEAFF. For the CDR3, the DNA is TGTGCCAGCAGCTTAAAAGGGGGGCCGCAGGACTGGACGAACACTGAAGCTTTCTTT.